Following are 24 T cell receptor beta chains from one sample sequenced in a study of type 1 regulatory T cells. Each CDR3 protein is one row after TCRdb ran MiXCR on the reads. The table includes roughly 65,000 distinct CDR3 sequences, approximately 50% detected once. Their target antigens are unknown. The source material was cultured non-Tr1 T cells, either the whole culture or a sorted T cell fraction (not recorded which). Receptor source: a human donor in good health.

The chain joins TRBV7-2 to TRBJ1-6; 9 bases agree with TRBD1. This CDR3 is 16 amino acids long. V trimming: 2 bases; J trimming: 12 bases; junction bases outside the gene matches: 11. The germline CDR1 and CDR2 sequences are SGHTA and FQGNSA. The CDR3 is CASSLSWGQGILPLHF. The CDR3 region has the DNA TGTGCCAGCAGCTTAAGTTGGGGACAGGGTATCTTACCCCTCCACTTT. The variable domain in full, completed from reference TRBV7-2 and TRBJ1-6, reads GAGVSQSPSNKVTEKGKDVELRCDPISGHTALYWYRQSLGQGLEFLIYFQGNSAPDKSGLPSDRFSAERTGGSVSTLTIQRTQQEDSAVYLCASSLSWGQGILPLHFGNGTRLTVT.

This clonotype has a handful of counts. The chain uses TRBV21-1 and TRBJ1-5. TRBV21-1 is flagged as a pseudogene. There are 15 residues in the CDR3. DNA for the CDR3: TGTGCCAGCAGCAAAGCGGCGGAAGGGCATCAGCCCCAGCATTTT. It codes for CASSKAAEGHQPQHF.

This clonotype was seen only once. The rearrangement uses TRBV5-1 and TRBJ2-5; TRBD1 might be the D (6 bases). The V end lost 4 bases, the J end lost 5 bases, and 15 bases lay between the germline ends. The CDR3 contains 14 residues. Germline V lookup: CDR1 SGHRS, CDR2 YFSETQ. DNA of the CDR3: TGCGCCAGCAGCCAAATGGCAGGGGCTGAGACCCAGTACTTC. Translated: CASSQMAGAETQYF. Drawing the rest from reference TRBV5-1 and TRBJ2-5, the complete variable domain is KAGVTQTPRYLIKTRGQQVTLSCSPISGHRSVSWYQQTPGQGLQFLFEYFSETQRNKGNFPGRFSGRQFSNSRSEMNVSTLELGDSALYLCASSQMAGAETQYFGPGTRLLVL.

The chain uses TRBV7-2 and TRBJ2-2; 9 bases line up with TRBD1. Germline V gene data show CDR1 as SGHTA and CDR2 as FQGNSA. V shed 5 bases, J shed 1 base, and the junction held 2 bases outside the gene matches. The CDR3 extends over 15 amino acids. CDR3 sequence: CASSMDRGNTGELFF. In nucleotides, the CDR3 is TGTGCCAGCAGCATGGACAGGGGGAACACCGGGGAGCTGTTTTTT.

This clonotype was seen only a few times. The chain uses TRBV20-1 and TRBJ2-3, with 13 bases fitting TRBD2. The germline gives CDR1 DFQATT, CDR2 SNEGSKA (reference sequence). This CDR3 is 14 amino acids long. The ends lost 8 bases at V and 2 bases at J; junction bases unmatched: 4. The DNA of the CDR3 is TGCAGTAAGGGACTAGCGGGGTCCACAGATACGCAGTATTTT. Its translation: CSKGLAGSTDTQYF.

The chain carries TRBV7-9 and TRBJ2-7; D uncertain. Trimming removed 3 bases at V and 3 bases at J, with 9 bases between. The CDR3 is 13 amino acids. CDR1 SEHNR and CDR2 FQNEAQ come from the germline V gene (reference sequence). CDR3 in amino acids: CASSFSTGYEQYF. In DNA, the CDR3 is TGTGCCAGCAGCTTCTCCACGGGCTACGAGCAGTACTTC. The whole variable domain, filled in from reference TRBV7-9 and TRBJ2-7, reads DTGVSQNPRHKITKRGQNVTFRCDPISEHNRLYWYRQTLGQGPEFLTYFQNEAQLEKSRLLSDRFSAERPKGSFSTLEIQRTEQGDSAMYLCASSFSTGYEQYFGPGTRLTVT.

In its sample, this clonotype was seen a few times. The chain links TRBV12-3 or TRBV12-4 to TRBJ2-2; the D is unclear. CDR3 length: 15 amino acids. Trimming took off 3 bases at V and 4 bases at J, with 12 bases between the two ends. The CDR3 sequence: CASSFYLVLTGELFF. CDR3 DNA sequence: TGTGCCAGCAGTTTCTACCTCGTTCTCACCGGGGAGCTGTTTTTT.

The CDR3: CASSSDGQGVYGYTF. The CDR3 nucleotides are TGTGCCAGCAGCTCGGACGGACAGGGAGTCTATGGCTACACCTTC. The rearrangement joins TRBV7-2 to TRBJ1-2; 8 positions agree with TRBD1. CDR1 and CDR2 (germline): SGHTA, FQGNSA. J gave up 4 bases and V 4 bases, and 8 bases lay outside the gene matches. The CDR3 loop spans 15 amino acids.

The chain is built from TRBV7-2 and TRBJ2-5, with D maybe TRBD1 (6 bases). V lost 3 bases to trimming and J lost 9 bases, with 17 bases between them. The CDR3 is 14 amino acids. Germline loops: CDR1 SGHTA, CDR2 FQGNSA. As DNA, the CDR3 is TGTGCCAGCAGCTTTAAGCCTACAGGGTCCGCCCAGTACTTC. Its translation is CASSFKPTGSAQYF.

V gene TRBV12-5 combines with J gene TRBJ2-3; D unresolved. V was shortened by 4 bases and J by 2 bases, with 10 bases between the two germline ends. The germline V gene has CDR1 LGHNT and CDR2 FRNRAP. The CDR3 totals 14 residues. CDR3 protein: CASGSDLPTDTQYF. The CDR3 bases are TGTGCTAGTGGTTCGGACCTGCCCACAGATACGCAGTATTTT.

This clonotype was seen a handful of times. V usage is TRBV13 and J usage is TRBJ1-6; TRBD1 matches 7 bases. Germline V gene sequence: CDR1 PRHDT, CDR2 FYEKMQ (reference sequence). The CDR3 length is 14 residues. V gave up 7 bases and J gave up 4 bases; unmatched junction bases: 4. In nucleotides, the CDR3 is TGTGCCAGCAACTCGGGACAGTATAATTCACCCCTCCACTTT. Its translation: CASNSGQYNSPLHF. Full variable domain (remainder filled in from reference TRBV13 and TRBJ1-6): AAGVIQSPRHLIKEKRETATLKCYPIPRHDTVYWYQQGPGQDPQFLISFYEKMQSDKGSIPDRFSAQQFSDYHSELNMSSLELGDSALYFCASNSGQYNSPLHFGNGTRLTVT.

This clonotype was counted many times. This chain links TRBV18 with TRBJ2-1; D remains ambiguous. V lost 0 bases and J 7 bases, leaving 13 bases between the germline ends. The CDR3 is 15 residues long. The V gene's germline CDR1 is KGHSH and CDR2 LQKENI. The CDR3 sequence is CASSPPRPPENEQFF. Here the CDR3 DNA reads TGTGCCAGCTCACCACCTCGCCCGCCTGAAAATGAGCAGTTCTTC.

V is TRBV10-2 and J is TRBJ1-2; 9 positions agree with TRBD1. Germline lookup yields CDR1 WSHSY and CDR2 SAAADI. The CDR3 totals 13 residues. V gave up 4 bases and J gave up 6 bases; unmatched junction bases: 3. Here the CDR3 reads CASSAGQGNGYTF. DNA for the CDR3: TGCGCCAGCAGTGCCGGACAGGGGAATGGCTACACCTTC.

The sample holds many counts of this clonotype. This chain connects TRBV4-1 to TRBJ2-1; 8 positions agree with TRBD1. Per germline, CDR1 MGHRA and CDR2 YSYEKL. The CDR3 has 17 residues. The V segment lost 4 bases and the J segment 1 base; nucleotides outside the gene matches: 9. The CDR3 sequence is CASSPPTGQGSYNEQFF. CDR3 DNA: TGCGCCAGCAGCCCCCCTACCGGACAGGGTTCCTACAATGAGCAGTTCTTC.

This clonotype was counted a few times. The chain joins TRBV7-2 to TRBJ1-4; 11 nucleotides align to TRBD1. The ends lost 5 bases at V and 4 bases at J; junction bases unmatched: 9. Germline V gives CDR1 SGHTA, CDR2 FQGNSA. The CDR3 length is 17 residues. The CDR3 here is CASSPGQGALSNEKLFF. The CDR3 DNA sequence: TGTGCCAGCAGCCCAGGACAGGGGGCGCTTAGTAATGAAAAACTGTTTTTT. The complete variable domain, with remaining parts taken from reference TRBV7-2 and TRBJ1-4, reads GAGVSQSPSNKVTEKGKDVELRCDPISGHTALYWYRQSLGQGLEFLIYFQGNSAPDKSGLPSDRFSAERTGGSVSTLTIQRTQQEDSAVYLCASSPGQGALSNEKLFFGSGTQLSVL.

This clonotype was seen only once. The genes are TRBV4-2 and TRBJ2-7; TRBD2 agrees at 8 bases. The germline V gene encodes CDR1 LGHNA and CDR2 YNFKEQ. The CDR3 is 18 residues long. J was trimmed by 0 bases and V by 0 bases; bases with no gene match: 10. This chain's CDR3 is CASSQELRTSGSSYEQYF. CDR3 in DNA: TGTGCCAGCAGCCAAGAGCTACGCACTAGCGGCAGCTCCTACGAGCAGTACTTC.

This clonotype appeared many times. J is TRBJ2-2 and V is TRBV2; 7 bases align to TRBD2. CDR1 and CDR2 from the germline V gene are SNHLY and FYNNEI. V lost 6 bases, J lost 7 bases, and 2 bases stayed unmatched. The CDR3 is 12 amino acids. The CDR3 region is CASRRGSGELFF. CDR3 nucleotides: TGTGCCAGCAGGCGGGGGAGCGGGGAGCTGTTTTTT.

This clonotype was detected only a few times. The V call is TRBV7-2, the J call TRBJ2-5; the D gene is possibly TRBD2 (7 bases). V lost 5 bases, J lost 5 bases, and 21 bases lay in between. The germline gives CDR1 SGHTA, CDR2 FQGNSA. The CDR3 is made up of 16 amino acids. Written as DNA, the CDR3 is TGTGCCAGCAGCCCCCGGGCGGGGGCCGAGGGGGAGACCCAGTACTTC. Protein: CASSPRAGAEGETQYF.

The V call is TRBV2, the J call TRBJ2-7, with unresolved D. This CDR3 has 14 residues. V lost 6 bases and J lost 1, with 13 bases in between. Germline values: CDR1 SNHLY, CDR2 FYNNEI. The CDR3 is CASSDPMESYEQYF. CDR3 bases: TGTGCCAGCAGCGATCCCATGGAATCCTACGAGCAGTACTTC.

A few counts support this clonotype. The V gene is TRBV27, the J gene TRBJ2-4, with D maybe TRBD2 (8 bases). This CDR3 has 16 amino acids. Per the germline V gene, CDR1 is MNHEY and CDR2 is SMNVEV (reference sequence). The germline V and J ends were trimmed by 6 bases and 3 bases, with 18 bases remaining between them. The CDR3 DNA reads as TGTGCCAGCAGACGGGAGGGGGCGCGAGGCAAAAACATTCAGTACTTC. Amino acid sequence: CASRREGARGKNIQYF.

The chain uses TRBV18 and TRBJ1-3, with a possible D match to TRBD1 (5 bases). Germline-derived CDR1 and CDR2 are KGHSH and LQKENI. This CDR3 comprises 17 residues. V gave up 2 bases and J gave up 1 base, with 15 bases separating them. The CDR3 bases are TGTGCCAGCTCACCAGTTGGAGGGGCGCAATCTGGAAACACCATATATTTT. This translates into CASSPVGGAQSGNTIYF.

The V call is TRBV18, the J call TRBJ1-1; D ambiguous. CDR1 KGHSH and CDR2 LQKENI come from the germline V gene. V dropped 3 bases and J dropped 7 bases, with 12 bases sitting between them. The CDR3 has 13 residues. The chain's CDR3 is CASSPGMEREAFF. CDR3 in DNA: TGTGCCAGCTCACCGGGAATGGAGCGTGAAGCTTTCTTT.

The chain couples TRBV11-3 to TRBJ2-2, with D perhaps matching TRBD1 (5 bases). The V end was cut by 5 bases, the J end by 5 bases, with 9 bases between. CDR3 length equals 13 residues. Germline V gives CDR1 SGHNT, CDR2 YENEEA. In DNA, the CDR3 is TGTGCCAGCAGCGTAGGGGAAACCGGGGAGCTGTTTTTT. Translation gives CASSVGETGELFF. Combining the CDR3 with reference TRBV11-3 and TRBJ2-2 gives the whole variable domain EAGVVQSPRYKIIEKKQPVAFWCNPISGHNTLYWYLQNLGQGPELLIRYENEEAVDDSQLPKDRFSAERLKGVDSTLKIQPAELGDSAVYLCASSVGETGELFFGEGSRLTVL.

This rearrangement joins TRBV2 to TRBJ2-5; D is unclear. The V and J ends lost 8 bases and 0 bases respectively, with 7 bases between them. CDR1 is SNHLY, CDR2 FYNNEI, per germline. The CDR3 is 12 residues long. The CDR3: CASRTDQETQYF. CDR3 DNA: TGTGCCAGCCGGACGGACCAAGAGACCCAGTACTTC.